Below are 5 T cell receptor beta chains sequenced from a single sample in a study of T-cell memory formation after mild COVID-19. Each CDR3 protein is one row after TCRdb ran MiXCR on the 5' RACE reads. Seen here are under 300,000 distinct CDR3 sequences, around a tenth observed once, and the top ten hold 20% to 25%. Sequenced: PBMCs or a T cell subset sorted from them (not recorded which). The receptors were gathered from a man between 18 and 35 years old who had mild COVID-19 (a few samples of this study predate the infection). Cell type and time point are not known.

This clonotype came up a few times. The rearrangement links TRBV9 to TRBJ2-2; D unresolved. V shed 2 bases and J shed 4 bases, with 12 bases lying between them. Germline V gene data show CDR1 as SGDLS and CDR2 as YYNGEE. This CDR3 contains 15 residues. The CDR3, as DNA: TGTGCCAGCAGCGTGTCGCAGGCTTTCACCGGGGAGCTGTTTTTT. Translating gives CASSVSQAFTGELFF.

J is TRBJ2-5 and V is TRBV20-1; 7 bases map to TRBD2. CDR3 length: 14 amino acids. Germline CDR1 DFQATT, CDR2 SNEGSKA (reference sequence). J gave up 2 bases and V 5 bases, and 8 bases lay outside the gene matches. The CDR3 DNA reads as TGCAGTGCTGAAAACCCGGGACTACAAGAGACCCAGTACTTC. It translates to CSAENPGLQETQYF.

This clonotype was seen many times. V gene TRBV29-1 combines with J gene TRBJ2-1; no definite D call. The V end lost 5 bases, the J end lost 1 base, and 12 bases lay between the germline ends. The CDR3 loop spans 14 amino acids. The germline V gene has CDR1 SQVTM and CDR2 ANQGSEA. CDR3 DNA sequence: TGCAGCGTTTCTATTCCTCTATCCTACAATGAGCAGTTCTTC. Protein sequence: CSVSIPLSYNEQFF.

Remarks on this clonotype: It is unclear where the CDR3 begins or ends on the DNA, so no DNA is shown, and the CDR3 is as TCRdb lists it. The genes are TRBV15 and TRBJ1-2. Looked up from germline, CDR1 is LNHNV and CDR2 is YYDKDF (reference sequence). Termini included, the CDR3 measures 13 amino acids. The CDR3 region is CATSTKVVGSGTF.

V usage is TRBV7-2 and J usage is TRBJ2-5; 10 nucleotides match TRBD2. The CDR3 length is 16 residues. Germline V gives CDR1 SGHTA, CDR2 FQGNSA. V lost 2 bases, J lost 2 bases, and 5 bases stayed unmatched. Written as DNA, the CDR3 is TGTGCCAGCAGCTTATCAGCTAGCGGGGGTCAAGAGACCCAGTACTTC. This translates into CASSLSASGGQETQYF.